This is a list of T cell receptor beta chains from one sample in a study of molecular identifiers for immune sequencing clone quantification. MiXCR was run by TCRdb on the PCR reads, yielding one entry per CDR3 protein. Of about 100,000 distinct CDR3 sequences in the sample, about 32% were seen once. The sample was naive CD8+ T cells from blood, with Jurkat cell RNA spiked in. Receptors originate from a human donor in good health. Some libraries in this study had Jurkat cell RNA spiked in. The conserved cysteine and the conserved F or W are not part of the CDR3 here. The D gene is left open where the match is weak. A clone size is listed for some rows: how often the clone was seen (once, few, many), or a class if it is expanded.

>TRBD2|TRBJ2-3|TRBV11-3|-
ASSLIAGGVDTQY
>-|TRBJ2-7|TRBV6-5|-
ASSYGIAGYEQY
>-|TRBJ1-1|TRBV12-3/TRBV12-4|few
ASSLGRYTEAF
>-|TRBJ2-3|TRBV6-6|many
ASSYSDGDTQY
>TRBD2|TRBJ2-1|TRBV7-2|-
ASSLAGSSGNEQF
>-|TRBJ2-2|TRBV7-2|many
ASTKGDGSVLTGELF
>TRBD2|TRBJ2-3|TRBV6-5|few
ASRPPLAGGEDTQY
>TRBD2|TRBJ2-2|TRBV7-3|few
ASSITSGVNTGELF
>-|TRBJ1-5|TRBV6-2/TRBV6-3|-
ASVGDRKRSSNQPQH
>-|TRBJ1-5|TRBV28|-
ASSTSQPQH
>-|TRBJ2-7|TRBV20-1|many
SARGRGFYEQY
>TRBD1|TRBJ2-2|TRBV7-3|few
ASSLVAGGRELF
>TRBD2|TRBJ2-1|TRBV5-3|once
ASKPRLAAYNEQF
>-|TRBJ2-1|TRBV7-2|many
ASSLDYNEQF
>-|TRBJ2-1|TRBV5-1|-
ASRDTTGNEQF
>-|TRBJ1-5|TRBV6-2/TRBV6-3|few
ASSYGPNNQPQH
>-|TRBJ2-7|TRBV6-5|-
ASRYTGSVGYEQY
>-|TRBJ2-1|TRBV28|few
ASSLSVRGLGEQF
>TRBD2|TRBJ2-3|TRBV13|few
ASSISGIGADTQY
>-|TRBJ2-1|TRBV7-7|many
ASSLDRGSGNEQF
>-|TRBJ2-1|TRBV28|-
AISGSWGSSYNEQF
>-|TRBJ2-7|TRBV13|few
ASSLGGVTEQY
>-|TRBJ1-5|TRBV27|few
ASSFGRGAQPQH
>-|TRBJ2-7|TRBV27|few
ASTTLPGQAYEQY
>-|TRBJ2-7|TRBV7-9|-
AAGRAGTYEQY
>-|TRBJ1-4|TRBV28|-
ASSSPIKFNEKLF
>-|TRBJ2-7|TRBV18|few
ASSRTPDEQY
>-|TRBJ2-1|TRBV4-1|-
ASSQDLASDEQF
>-|TRBJ2-3|TRBV6-2/TRBV6-3|few
ASSYVDLIDTQY
>-|TRBJ2-2|TRBV24-1|-
ATSQSARGTGELF
>-|TRBJ1-5|TRBV6-2/TRBV6-3|-
ASSPPGFNQPQH
>-|TRBJ2-7|TRBV20-1|-
SGEQGGYEQS
>-|TRBJ1-4|TRBV4-2|-
ASSRREKLI
>-|TRBJ2-3|TRBV9|few
ASSVAGVTDTQY
>-|TRBJ2-1|TRBV29-1|-
SVERLGDIYNEQF
>-|TRBJ2-3|TRBV20-1|-
SATTAGTQY
>TRBD2|TRBJ2-3|TRBV7-9|few
ASSLLGGRTDTQY
>-|TRBJ2-3|TRBV18|once
ASSPELYTQY
>-|TRBJ2-7|TRBV4-1|few
ASSQEMAHYEQY
>-|TRBJ1-1|TRBV11-1|few
ASSPIGLGTEAF
>-|TRBJ2-6|TRBV10-1|-
ASIRSRGSGANVPT
>TRBD1|TRBJ1-2|TRBV2|many
ASGGQGRGYT
>-|TRBJ1-1|TRBV7-2|-
ASSLGGALTEAF